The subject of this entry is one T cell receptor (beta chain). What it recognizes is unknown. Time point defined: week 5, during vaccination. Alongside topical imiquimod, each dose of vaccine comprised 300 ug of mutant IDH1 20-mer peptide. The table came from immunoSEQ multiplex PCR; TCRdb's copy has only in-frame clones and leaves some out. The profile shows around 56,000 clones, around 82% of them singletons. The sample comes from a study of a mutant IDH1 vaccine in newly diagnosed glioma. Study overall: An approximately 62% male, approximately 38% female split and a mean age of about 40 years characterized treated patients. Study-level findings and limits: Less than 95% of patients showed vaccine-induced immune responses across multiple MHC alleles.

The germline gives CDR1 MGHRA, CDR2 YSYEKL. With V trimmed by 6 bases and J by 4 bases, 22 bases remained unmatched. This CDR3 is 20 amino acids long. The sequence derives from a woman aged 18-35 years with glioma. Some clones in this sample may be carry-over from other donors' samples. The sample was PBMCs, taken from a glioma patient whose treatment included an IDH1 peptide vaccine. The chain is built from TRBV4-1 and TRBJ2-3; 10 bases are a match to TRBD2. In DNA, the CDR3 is TGCGCCAGCAGTTCCCGAGGTTCGGAGGTAGGGAGCGGGAGGGCAGATACGCAGTATTTT. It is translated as CASSSRGSEVGSGRADTQYF.